The next 25 T cell receptor beta chains were all read from a single sample in a study of T cell changes during pregnancy in multiple sclerosis. The repertoire was sequenced with immunoSEQ multiplex PCR; TCRdb's copy has only in-frame clones and lacks some. The sample shows tens of thousands of clones, more than 85% of them seen only once. Sample: peripheral blood, taken before pregnancy. The receptor set was obtained from a female donor with multiple sclerosis, enrolled in a pregnancy study.

The chain has TRBV4-3 and TRBJ2-1; TRBD2 agrees at 10 bases. CDR1 and CDR2 (germline): LGHNA, YSLEER. The CDR3 has 15 residues. Losses at the gene ends were 3 bases for V and 8 bases for J; bases not matched to a gene: 7. The CDR3 region is CASSQGLASYDEQFF. CDR3 nucleotide sequence: TGCGCCAGCAGCCAGGGACTAGCGAGTTACGATGAGCAGTTCTTC.

J is TRBJ2-5 and V is TRBV7-9, with D possibly TRBD2 on 5 matching bases. Trimming removed 4 bases at V and 4 bases at J, with 13 bases between. CDR1 SEHNR and CDR2 FQNEAQ come from the germline V gene (reference sequence). This CDR3 is 14 amino acids long. DNA for the CDR3: TGTGCCAGCAGCTCTCTGGAGGTGGGAGAGACCCAGTACTTC. Amino acid sequence: CASSSLEVGETQYF.

Only a few counts were recorded for this clone. The chain has TRBV6-4 and TRBJ2-1; 8 positions agree with TRBD1. In germline, CDR1 is MRHNA, CDR2 SNTAGT. The CDR3 extends over 15 amino acids. V dropped 4 bases and J dropped 8; count of bases not matched to a gene: 10. CDR3 in DNA: TGTGCCAGCAGTGCGACAGGGGACGGGGGCGATGAGCAGTTCTTC. Translation gives CASSATGDGGDEQFF.

The chain couples TRBV5-5 to TRBJ1-2; D is undetermined. In germline, CDR1 is SGHKS, CDR2 YYEKEE (reference sequence). The CDR3 is 15 amino acids. Trimming removed 0 bases from V and 4 bases from J, with 13 bases in between. As DNA, the CDR3 is TGTGCCAGCAGCTTGGGTGGCAGCGGACCCTATGGCTACACCTTC. Protein sequence: CASSLGGSGPYGYTF.

The genes are TRBV11-1 and TRBJ2-1, with TRBD2 matching over 8 bases. The CDR3 loop spans 13 amino acids. CDR1 and CDR2 (germline): SGHAT, FQDESV (reference sequence). The V segment lost 5 bases and the J segment 4 bases; nucleotides outside the gene matches: 1. CDR3 nucleotide sequence: TGTGCCAGCAGCCGGGGGGGATACAATGAGCAGTTCTTC. It encodes CASSRGGYNEQFF.

V is TRBV5-1 and J is TRBJ1-2; no firm D call. The CDR3 sequence is 14 residues long. Germline assignment: CDR1 SGHRS and CDR2 YFSETQ. V lost 0 bases, J lost 3 bases, and 9 bases lay in between. The DNA for the CDR3 is TGCGCCAGCAGCTTGGGTATTACGGACTATGGCTACACCTTC. This sequence encodes CASSLGITDYGYTF.

This clone was picked up a small number of times. This rearrangement joins TRBV12-5 to TRBJ1-2; 10 nucleotides align to TRBD1. CDR1 LGHNT and CDR2 FRNRAP come from the germline V gene. J was trimmed by 4 bases and V by 5 bases; bases with no gene match: 13. The CDR3 is made up of 17 amino acids. CDR3 residues: CASGPGGQGFWSYGYTF. The CDR3 DNA is TGTGCTAGTGGTCCGGGGGGACAGGGGTTCTGGAGCTATGGCTACACCTTC.

V gene TRBV29-1 combines with J gene TRBJ1-2; no definite D call. Germline CDR1 SQVTM, CDR2 ANQGSEA. This CDR3 has 13 residues. Trimming removed 4 bases at V and 3 bases at J, with 12 bases between. The DNA for the CDR3 is TGCAGCGTTGCAACGAGGATAGACTATGGCTACACCTTC. It encodes CSVATRIDYGYTF. The variable domain in full, completed from reference TRBV29-1 and TRBJ1-2, reads SAVISQKPSRDICQRGTSLTIQCQVDSQVTMMFWYRQQPGQSLTLIATANQGSEATYESGFVIDKFPISRPNLTFSTLTVSNMSPEDSSIYLCSVATRIDYGYTFGSGTRLTVV.

The rearrangement links TRBV2 to TRBJ2-6; D is possibly TRBD2 (5 bases). The CDR3 consists of 15 residues. Trimming took off 7 bases at V and 2 bases at J, with 12 bases between the two ends. From germline, CDR1 is SNHLY and CDR2 FYNNEI. As DNA, the CDR3 is TGTGCCAGCACAGCCTTAGCGACTGGGGCCAACGTCCTGACTTTC. This gives the protein CASTALATGANVLTF. The full variable domain, its missing parts supplied by reference TRBV2 and TRBJ2-6, is EPEVTQTPSHQVTQMGQEVILRCVPISNHLYFYWYRQILGQKVEFLVSFYNNEISEKSEIFDDQFSVERPDGSNFTLKIRSTKLEDSAMYFCASTALATGANVLTFGAGSRLTVL.

This clone has only one observation. The J gene is TRBJ1-4, the V gene TRBV7-2; TRBD1 might be the D (5 bases). Germline CDR1 is SGHTA and CDR2 is FQGNSA. Trimming stripped 2 bases from V and 6 bases from J, with 13 bases between. This CDR3 spans 15 amino acids. CDR3 coding DNA: TGTGCCAGCAGCTTATGGGGGAGGGAAGATGAAAAACTGTTTTTT. Protein: CASSLWGREDEKLFF.

The chain joins TRBV6-4 to TRBJ2-3, with TRBD2 identical over 8 bases. With V trimmed by 3 bases and J by 4 bases, 6 bases remained unmatched. Germline loops: CDR1 MRHNA, CDR2 SNTAGT. The CDR3 has 15 amino acids. The chain's CDR3 is CASSEIAGSSDTQYF. CDR3 nucleotide sequence: TGTGCCAGCAGTGAGATAGCGGGGTCGTCAGATACGCAGTATTTT.

This chain links TRBV6-6 with TRBJ2-5; possibly TRBD2 for D (5 bases). Germline values: CDR1 MNHNY, CDR2 SVGAGI (reference sequence). V was clipped by 0 bases and J by 5 bases, with 10 bases between them. The CDR3 consists of 14 residues. CDR3 region: CASSYSGVAETQYF. CDR3 in DNA: TGTGCCAGCAGTTACTCGGGAGTAGCGGAGACCCAGTACTTC.

This clone was detected only once. The V call is TRBV27, the J call TRBJ1-5; D may be TRBD1 (5 bases). The CDR3 is 14 amino acids. Looked up from germline, CDR1 is MNHEY and CDR2 is SMNVEV (reference sequence). V dropped 5 bases and J dropped 6 bases, with 14 bases sitting between them. The CDR3 DNA follows: TGTGCCAGCAGTCCTGGAGGGGCGAGTCAGCCCCAGCATTTT. Translating gives CASSPGGASQPQHF.

This chain joins TRBV4-3 and TRBJ1-2, with 7 bases identical to TRBD1. J was trimmed by 7 bases and V by 3 bases; bases with no gene match: 5. CDR3 length equals 13 residues. The germline V gene has CDR1 LGHNA and CDR2 YSLEER. CDR3 residues: CASSHSPGGGYTF. CDR3 coding DNA: TGCGCCAGCAGCCATAGCCCAGGGGGTGGCTACACCTTC.

The chain has TRBV19 and TRBJ1-3, with a weak D call TRBD1 (6 bases). The germline CDR1 and CDR2 sequences are LNHDA and SQIVND (reference sequence). Trimming shortened V by 6 bases and J by 1 base, and 13 bases separated the two germline ends. This CDR3 is 15 amino acids long. The CDR3, as DNA: TGTGCCAGTAGAACCGCCACAGGGTCTGGAAACACCATATATTTT. Its protein product is CASRTATGSGNTIYF.

The chain uses TRBV19 and TRBJ1-3, with 7 bases identical to TRBD1. CDR1 is LNHDA, CDR2 SQIVND, per germline (reference sequence). The CDR3 covers 17 residues. The ends lost 5 bases at V and 0 bases at J; junction bases unmatched: 10. The CDR3 coding sequence is TGTGCCAGTAGTCCCCGGGGGGGACAGCTCTCTGGAAACACCATATATTTT. As protein: CASSPRGGQLSGNTIYF.

This sequence joins TRBV7-9 and TRBJ1-1; 7 nucleotides match TRBD1. The J segment lost 11 bases and the V segment lost 5 bases, leaving 5 bases of the junction unmatched. The CDR3 is 11 amino acids. The germline V gene encodes CDR1 SEHNR and CDR2 FQNEAQ (reference sequence). This chain's CDR3 is CASSTDRDAFF. For the CDR3, the DNA is TGTGCCAGCAGCACAGACAGGGACGCTTTCTTT.

The V gene is TRBV9, the J gene TRBJ2-7; 8 bases map to TRBD2. V was clipped by 4 bases and J by 3 bases; unmatched bases: 12. The germline gives CDR1 SGDLS, CDR2 YYNGEE. The CDR3 is made up of 16 amino acids. The CDR3 reads CASSPGGKRGFYEQYF. In DNA, the CDR3 is TGTGCCAGCAGCCCAGGTGGGAAGCGGGGGTTCTACGAGCAGTACTTC.

The V call is TRBV12-5, the J call TRBJ2-3, with 7 bases that match TRBD2. Trimming cost V 4 bases and J 4 bases; bases outside gene matches: 5. The CDR3 sequence is 14 residues long. Per germline, CDR1 LGHNT and CDR2 FRNRAP. The CDR3 loop is CASGSRLAPDTQYF. DNA for the CDR3: TGTGCTAGTGGTTCCAGACTAGCTCCAGATACGCAGTATTTT.

The rearrangement joins TRBV5-1 to TRBJ2-7, with 13 bases fitting TRBD2. The ends lost 4 bases at V and 2 bases at J; junction bases unmatched: 6. Germline V gives CDR1 SGHRS, CDR2 YFSETQ. The CDR3 consists of 16 residues. The CDR3 spells CASSPRTSGGTYEQYF. The CDR3 bases are TGCGCCAGCAGCCCCCGGACTAGCGGGGGCACCTACGAGCAGTACTTC.

This chain joins TRBV11-3 and TRBJ2-7; TRBD2 aligns across 12 bases. Germline CDR1 is SGHNT and CDR2 is YENEEA. The CDR3 is made up of 17 amino acids. V was clipped by 0 bases and J by 7 bases; unmatched bases: 10. CDR3 protein: CASSLERMTSGGGEQYF. CDR3 bases: TGTGCCAGCAGCTTAGAACGGATGACTAGCGGGGGCGGAGAGCAGTACTTC.

This sequence joins TRBV5-6 and TRBJ1-1, with 10 nucleotides matching TRBD1. From germline, CDR1 is SGHDT and CDR2 YYEEEE. The CDR3 spans 16 residues. Trimming removed 4 bases from V and 4 bases from J; junction bases left unmatched: 10. The CDR3 coding sequence is TGTGCCAGCAGCGGCCGGGACAGGGGACGACTCACTGAAGCTTTCTTT. This encodes CASSGRDRGRLTEAFF.

This clone was seen a single time. The V gene is TRBV9, the J gene TRBJ1-2, with D unresolved. CDR3 size: 18 residues. CDR1 is SGDLS, CDR2 YYNGEE, per germline. V was trimmed by 4 bases and J by 6 bases, leaving 28 bases between them. In nucleotides, the CDR3 is TGTGCCAGCAGCACTCGTCCCCTGGGCTTTTGGGGAGGGCATGGCTACACCTTC. Protein sequence: CASSTRPLGFWGGHGYTF.

V is TRBV27 and J is TRBJ2-3; D is possibly TRBD2 (7 bases). Trimming pared 5 bases from V and 4 bases from J, leaving 19 bases between. CDR3 length: 16 amino acids. The V gene's germline CDR1 is MNHEY and CDR2 SMNVEV (reference sequence). The CDR3 sequence is CASSPRRGRGADTQYF. CDR3 DNA: TGTGCCAGCAGTCCCCGTAGGGGGAGGGGGGCAGATACGCAGTATTTT.

About this clone: This may arise from a read error, as a much more abundant clone is one base away. The genes are TRBV7-9 and TRBJ1-1; D is ambiguous. V was shortened by 2 bases and J by 4 bases, with 11 bases between the two germline ends. Germline V CDR1 and CDR2: SEHNR, FQNEAQ (reference sequence). CDR3 length: 14 residues. The CDR3 spells CASSLTGIGTEAFF. As DNA, the CDR3 is TGTGCCAGCAGCTTAACGGGGATCGGCACTGAAGCTTTCTTT. Full variable domain (rest looked up from reference TRBV7-9 and TRBJ1-1): DTGVSQNPRHKITKRGQNVTFRCDPISEHNRLYWYRQTLGQGPEFLTYFQNEAQLEKSRLLSDRFSAERPKGSFSTLEIQRTEQGDSAMYLCASSLTGIGTEAFFGQGTRLTVV.